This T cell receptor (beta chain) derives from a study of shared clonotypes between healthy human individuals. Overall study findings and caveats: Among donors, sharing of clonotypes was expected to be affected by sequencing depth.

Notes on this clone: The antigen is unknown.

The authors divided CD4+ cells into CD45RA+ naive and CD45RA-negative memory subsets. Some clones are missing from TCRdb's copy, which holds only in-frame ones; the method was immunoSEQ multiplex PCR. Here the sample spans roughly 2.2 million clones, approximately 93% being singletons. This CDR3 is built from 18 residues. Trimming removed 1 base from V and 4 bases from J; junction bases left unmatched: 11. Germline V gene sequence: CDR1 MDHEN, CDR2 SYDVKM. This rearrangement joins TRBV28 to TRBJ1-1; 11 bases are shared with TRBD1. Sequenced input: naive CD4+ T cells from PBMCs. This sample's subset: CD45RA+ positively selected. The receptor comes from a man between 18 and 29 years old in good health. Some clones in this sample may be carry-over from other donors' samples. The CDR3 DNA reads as TGTGCCAGCAGTTTATTTGGGGGACAGGGGGAATCGGGCACTGAAGCTTTCTTT. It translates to CASSLFGGQGESGTEAFF.